The source of this T cell receptor beta chain is a study of vaccination effects on CD4 cells after COVID-19. Study-wide points: Marked clonal contraction of both clone types appeared late after vaccination.

Cultured cells yielded isolated CD4+ T cells after around 9 days. A half-volume exchange with IL-2 medium occurred on days 3 and 7. The table lists this clone with a few counts. What it binds is not known. The protocol was immunoSEQ multiplex PCR, while the TCRdb copy is restricted to in-frame clones and leaves out a portion. The sample includes about 48,000 clones, 55% to 75% of them seen just once. Germline V gene sequence: CDR1 SGHTA, CDR2 FQGNSA. The CDR3 runs 15 residues. Losses at the gene ends were 5 bases for V and 4 bases for J; bases not matched to a gene: 7. Sequencing used CD4+ T cells from PBMCs cultured without peptide, obtained before COVID-19 vaccination. This sequence was found in a human donor who received a COVID-19 vaccine. This chain connects TRBV7-2 to TRBJ1-4, with TRBD1 matching over 7 bases. The CDR3 DNA reads TGTGCCAGCAGCGTAAAGACAGGGTTTAATGAAAAACTGTTTTTT. Amino acid sequence: CASSVKTGFNEKLFF.